The clone carrying this T cell receptor beta chain was recorded many times. In the original processing: With a range of about 23,224 to 700,000, the median per sample was 95,638 TCRs. MiXCR was run by TCRdb on the RACE reads, yielding one entry per CDR3 protein. What appears here as the V and J calls and clone size reflects TCRdb's work, not the paper's. The sample holds about 380,000 distinct CDR3 sequences, about 5.1% seen once. Time point: pre-sensitization, week 0. Treatment indicated: therapeutic diphenylcyclopropenone sensitization with weekly scalp DPC. This specimen belongs to a study of human T cells and chemical hapten exposure. Across the whole study: Sensitization was performed using 2% DPC on a roughly 2 cm by roughly 2 cm upper inner arm skin site. TCR yields per sample varied mostly from small pooled library volume differences. Alopecia universalis, totalis or areata was present in patients who were mostly female.

V was pared by 1 base and J by 3 bases, with 8 bases between. Germline CDR1 is LGHNA and CDR2 is YNFKEQ. This CDR3 comprises 14 residues. The J gene is TRBJ2-3, the V gene TRBV4-2; D gene unclear. Source: whole blood, taken in connection with sensitization to the hapten diphenylcyclopropenone (DPC). The clonotype comes from a woman aged 45-65 years with alopecia areata. Some clones in this sample may be carry-over from other donors' samples. CDR3 sequence reads: CASSQVLGTDTQYF. The CDR3, as DNA: TGTGCCAGCAGCCAAGTCTTGGGGACAGATACGCAGTATTTT.